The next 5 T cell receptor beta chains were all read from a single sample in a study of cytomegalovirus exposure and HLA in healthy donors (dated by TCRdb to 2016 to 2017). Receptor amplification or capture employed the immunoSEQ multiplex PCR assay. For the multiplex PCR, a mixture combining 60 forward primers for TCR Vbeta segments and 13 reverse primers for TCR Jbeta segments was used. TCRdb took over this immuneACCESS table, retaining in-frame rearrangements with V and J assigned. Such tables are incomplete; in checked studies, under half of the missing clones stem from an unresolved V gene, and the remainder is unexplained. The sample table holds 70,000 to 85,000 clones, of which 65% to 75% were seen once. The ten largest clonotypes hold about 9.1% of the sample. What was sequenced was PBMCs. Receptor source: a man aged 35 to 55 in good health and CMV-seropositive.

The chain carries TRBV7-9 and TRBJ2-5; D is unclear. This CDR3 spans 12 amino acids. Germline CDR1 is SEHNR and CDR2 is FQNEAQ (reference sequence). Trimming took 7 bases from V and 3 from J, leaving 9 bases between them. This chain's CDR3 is CASNSKKETQYF. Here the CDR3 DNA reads TGTGCCAGCAATAGCAAGAAAGAGACCCAGTACTTC.

The CDR3 loop is CASSQRTGGHGYTF. The CDR3 nucleotides are TGTGCCAGCAGTCAGCGGACGGGAGGTCATGGCTACACCTTC. This chain uses TRBV6-5 with TRBJ1-2; no reliable D call. The CDR3 is made up of 14 amino acids. V lost 5 bases, J lost 6 bases, and 16 bases lay in between. Germline lookup yields CDR1 MNHEY and CDR2 SVGAGI.

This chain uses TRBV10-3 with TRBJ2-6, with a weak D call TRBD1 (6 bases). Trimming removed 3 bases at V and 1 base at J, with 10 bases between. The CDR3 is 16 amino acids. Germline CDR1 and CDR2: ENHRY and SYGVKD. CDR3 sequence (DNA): TGTGCCATCAGTGACCCGGACAGATCTGGGGCCAACGTCCTGACTTTC. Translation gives CAISDPDRSGANVLTF.

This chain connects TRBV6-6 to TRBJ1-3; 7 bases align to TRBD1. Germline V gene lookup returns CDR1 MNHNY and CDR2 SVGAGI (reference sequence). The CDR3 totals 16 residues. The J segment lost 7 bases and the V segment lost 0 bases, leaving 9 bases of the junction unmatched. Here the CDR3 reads CASSYSRQATGNTIYF. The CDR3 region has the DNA TGTGCCAGCAGTTACTCTCGTCAGGCGACAGGGAACACCATATATTTT.

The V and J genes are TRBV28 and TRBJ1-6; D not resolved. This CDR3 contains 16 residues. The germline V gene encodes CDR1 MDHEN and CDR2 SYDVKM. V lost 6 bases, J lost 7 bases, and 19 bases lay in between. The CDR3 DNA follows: TGTGCCAGCAGACGATCACGGAGGGTATCGAATTCACCCCTCCACTTT. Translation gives CASRRSRRVSNSPLHF.